Here is one T cell receptor (beta chain) with its context. Its antigen is undetermined. The method was immunoSEQ multiplex PCR; TCRdb's version includes in-frame clones alone and lacks a portion of them. The sample shows tens of thousands of clones, 75% to 90% of them seen only once. The germline gives CDR1 ENHRY, CDR2 SYGVKD. The CDR3 has 15 amino acids. Trimming cost V 3 bases and J 6 bases; bases outside gene matches: 8. These data originate in a study of T cell responses to AZD1222 COVID-19 vaccine. Background on the study: Whether given at about 4 or about 12 weeks, second doses were pooled. Study observations and caveats: At baseline, seropositivity was found in only 5 to 7 AZD1222 recipients.

Specimen: peripheral blood, collected on day 0 of AZD1222 vaccination. The clonotype comes from an adult in good health. This chain joins TRBV10-3 and TRBJ2-1; 7 bases are shared with TRBD2. CDR3 coding DNA: TGTGCCATCAGTGATCCCCGGGGGGATCCCAATGAGCAGTTCTTC. Protein product: CAISDPRGDPNEQFF.